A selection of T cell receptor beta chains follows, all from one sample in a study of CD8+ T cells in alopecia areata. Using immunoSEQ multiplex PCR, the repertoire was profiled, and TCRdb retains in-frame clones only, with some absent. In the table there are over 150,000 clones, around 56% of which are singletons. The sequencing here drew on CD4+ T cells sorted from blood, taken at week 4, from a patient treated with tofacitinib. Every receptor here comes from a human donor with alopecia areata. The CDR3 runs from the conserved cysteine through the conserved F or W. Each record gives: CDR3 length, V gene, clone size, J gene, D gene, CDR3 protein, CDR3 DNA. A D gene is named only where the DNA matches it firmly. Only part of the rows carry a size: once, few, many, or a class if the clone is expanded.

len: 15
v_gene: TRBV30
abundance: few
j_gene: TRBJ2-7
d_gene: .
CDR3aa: CAPIGRQWSSYEQYF
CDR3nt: TGTGCCCCCATAGGCCGACAGTGGAGCTCCTACGAGCAGTACTTC

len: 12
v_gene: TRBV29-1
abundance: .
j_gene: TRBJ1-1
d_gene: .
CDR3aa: CSVGWGDTEAFF
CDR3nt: TGCAGCGTTGGTTGGGGGGACACTGAAGCTTTCTTT

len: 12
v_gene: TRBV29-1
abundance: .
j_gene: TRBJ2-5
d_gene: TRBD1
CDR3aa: CSGRTGGETQYF
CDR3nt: TGCAGCGGGCGGACAGGGGGAGAGACCCAGTACTTC

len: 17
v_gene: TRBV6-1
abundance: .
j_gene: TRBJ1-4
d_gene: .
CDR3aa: CASSATFTTATNEKLFF
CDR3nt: TGTGCCAGCAGTGCCACCTTTACCACAGCAACTAATGAAAAACTGTTTTTT

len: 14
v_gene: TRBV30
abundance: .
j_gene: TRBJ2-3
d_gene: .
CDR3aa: CAWSVSSNTDTQYF
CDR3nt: TGTGCCTGGAGTGTATCCTCCAACACAGATACGCAGTATTTT

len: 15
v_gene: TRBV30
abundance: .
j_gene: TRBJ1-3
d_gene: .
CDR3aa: CAYTPTVSSGNTIYF
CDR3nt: TGTGCCTATACCCCGACAGTGAGCTCTGGAAACACCATATATTTT

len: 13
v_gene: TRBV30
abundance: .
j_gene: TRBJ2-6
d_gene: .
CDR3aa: CAADLRRANVLTF
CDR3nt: TGTGCCGCAGACTTAAGAAGGGCCAACGTCCTGACTTTC

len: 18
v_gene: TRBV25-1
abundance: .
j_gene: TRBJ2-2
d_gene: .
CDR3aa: CASSAGVLQGTNTGELFF
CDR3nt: TGTGCCAGCAGTGCAGGGGTTTTACAGGGTACGAACACCGGGGAGCTGTTTTTT

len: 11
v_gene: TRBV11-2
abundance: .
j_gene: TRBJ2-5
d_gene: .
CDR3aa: CASMGQETQYF
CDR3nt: TGTGCCAGCATGGGCCAAGAGACCCAGTACTTC

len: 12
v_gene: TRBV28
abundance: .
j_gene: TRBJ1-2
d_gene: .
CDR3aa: CASSPAVTGYTF
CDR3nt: TGTGCCAGCAGCCCCGCCGTAACCGGCTACACCTTC

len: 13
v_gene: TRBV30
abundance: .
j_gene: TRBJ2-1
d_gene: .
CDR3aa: CAWSPMWDNEQFF
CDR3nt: TGTGCCTGGAGTCCCATGTGGGACAATGAGCAGTTCTTC

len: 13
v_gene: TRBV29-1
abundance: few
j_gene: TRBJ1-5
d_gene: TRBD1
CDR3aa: CSVAQGDNQPQHF
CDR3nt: TGCAGCGTTGCCCAGGGGGATAATCAGCCCCAGCATTTT

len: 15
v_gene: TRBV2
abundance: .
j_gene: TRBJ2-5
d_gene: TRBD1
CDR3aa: CASSSGQGDWETQYF
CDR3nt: TGTGCCAGCAGTAGCGGACAGGGAGACTGGGAGACCCAGTACTTC

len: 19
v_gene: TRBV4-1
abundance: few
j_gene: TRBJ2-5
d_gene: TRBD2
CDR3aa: CASSHKPRTSGGPQETQYF
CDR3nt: TGCGCCAGCAGTCACAAACCCCGGACTAGCGGGGGTCCTCAAGAGACCCAGTACTTC

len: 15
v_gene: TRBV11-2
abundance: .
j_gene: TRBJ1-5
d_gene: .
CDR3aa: CASSLARGEGTPQHF
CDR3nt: TGTGCCAGCAGCTTAGCGAGAGGGGAAGGTACGCCCCAGCATTTT

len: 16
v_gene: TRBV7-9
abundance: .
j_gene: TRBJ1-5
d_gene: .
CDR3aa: CASSLEGGHSNQPQHF
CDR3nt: TGTGCCAGCAGCTTAGAGGGGGGGCATAGCAATCAGCCCCAGCATTTT

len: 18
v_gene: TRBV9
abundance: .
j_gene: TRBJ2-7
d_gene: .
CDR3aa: CASSVAADSPPGDSEQYF
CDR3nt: TGTGCCAGCAGCGTAGCCGCTGACAGTCCCCCGGGCGATAGTGAGCAGTACTTC

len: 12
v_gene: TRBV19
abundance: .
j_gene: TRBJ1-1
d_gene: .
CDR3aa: CATSQFGTEAFF
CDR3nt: TGTGCCACCTCTCAGTTTGGCACTGAAGCTTTCTTT

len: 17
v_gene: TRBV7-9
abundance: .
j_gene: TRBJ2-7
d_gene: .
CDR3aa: CASSLDSLGTYSYEQYF
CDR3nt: TGTGCCAGCAGCTTAGATAGTCTGGGGACTTATTCCTACGAGCAGTACTTC

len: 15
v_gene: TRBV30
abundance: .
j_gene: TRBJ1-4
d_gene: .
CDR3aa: CAWSIGGSVNEKLFF
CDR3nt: TGTGCCTGGAGTATCGGGGGGTCAGTTAATGAAAAACTGTTTTTT

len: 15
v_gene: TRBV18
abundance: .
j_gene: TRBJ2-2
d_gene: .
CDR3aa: CASSPRAETTGELFF
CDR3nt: TGTGCCAGCTCACCAAGAGCAGAAACGACCGGGGAGCTGTTTTTT

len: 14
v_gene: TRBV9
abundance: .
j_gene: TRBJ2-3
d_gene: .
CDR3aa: CASSTLPHTDTQYF
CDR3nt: TGTGCCAGCAGCACCCTACCCCACACAGATACGCAGTATTTT

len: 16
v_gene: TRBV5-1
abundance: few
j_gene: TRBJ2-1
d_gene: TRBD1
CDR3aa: CASSSPGQGNHNEQFF
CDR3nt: TGCGCCAGCAGCTCGCCGGGACAGGGGAACCACAATGAGCAGTTCTTC

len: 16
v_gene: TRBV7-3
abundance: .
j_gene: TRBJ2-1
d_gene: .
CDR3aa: CASSLTRPGGSNEQFF
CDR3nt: TGTGCCAGCAGCTTAACCCGGCCGGGGGGCTCAAATGAGCAGTTCTTC

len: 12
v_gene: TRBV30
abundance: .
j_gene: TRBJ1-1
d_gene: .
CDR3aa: CAWSVSIGQAFF
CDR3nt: TGTGCCTGGAGTGTATCGATAGGCCAAGCTTTCTTT

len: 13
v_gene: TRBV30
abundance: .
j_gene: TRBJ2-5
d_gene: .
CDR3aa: CAWSVQGEGTQYF
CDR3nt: TGTGCCTGGAGTGTACAGGGTGAAGGGACCCAGTACTTC

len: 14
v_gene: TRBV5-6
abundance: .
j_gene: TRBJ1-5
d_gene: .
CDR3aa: CASSLRGSNQPQHF
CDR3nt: TGTGCCAGCAGCTTAAGGGGTAGCAATCAGCCCCAGCATTTT

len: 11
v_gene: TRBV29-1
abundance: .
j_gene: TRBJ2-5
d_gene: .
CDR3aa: CSVLAGETQYF
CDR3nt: TGCAGCGTATTAGCCGGAGAGACCCAGTACTTC

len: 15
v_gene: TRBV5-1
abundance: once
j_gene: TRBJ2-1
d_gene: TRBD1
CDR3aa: CASSLEGRGLNEQFF
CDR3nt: TGCGCCAGCAGCTTGGAGGGCAGGGGGCTCAATGAGCAGTTCTTC

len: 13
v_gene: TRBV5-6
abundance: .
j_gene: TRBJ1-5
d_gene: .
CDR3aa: CASSPTPLQPQHF
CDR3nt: TGTGCCAGCAGCCCAACCCCCTTACAGCCCCAGCATTTT

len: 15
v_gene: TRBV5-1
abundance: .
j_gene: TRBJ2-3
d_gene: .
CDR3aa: CASRDSPTSTDTQYF
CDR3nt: TGCGCCAGCAGGGACAGCCCCACTAGCACAGATACGCAGTATTTT

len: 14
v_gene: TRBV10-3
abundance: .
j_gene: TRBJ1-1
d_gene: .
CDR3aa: CAISVEGRYTEAFF
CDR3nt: TGTGCCATCAGTGTGGAGGGACGATACACTGAAGCTTTCTTT

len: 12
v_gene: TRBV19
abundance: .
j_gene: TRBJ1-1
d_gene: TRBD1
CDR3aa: CASSIGTGKAFF
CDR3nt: TGTGCCAGTAGTATCGGGACAGGGAAAGCTTTCTTT

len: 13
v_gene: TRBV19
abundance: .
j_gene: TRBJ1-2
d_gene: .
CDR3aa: CASSITATYGYTF
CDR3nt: TGTGCCAGTAGTATAACTGCTACCTATGGCTACACCTTC

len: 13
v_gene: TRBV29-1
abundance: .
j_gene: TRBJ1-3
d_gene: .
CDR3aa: CSVARTVEDTIYF
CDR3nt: TGCAGCGTTGCCAGGACAGTCGAAGACACCATATATTTT

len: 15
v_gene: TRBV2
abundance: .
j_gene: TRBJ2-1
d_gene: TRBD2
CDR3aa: CASLGGGGSYNEQFF
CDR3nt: TGTGCCAGCCTCGGCGGGGGGGGCTCCTACAATGAGCAGTTCTTC

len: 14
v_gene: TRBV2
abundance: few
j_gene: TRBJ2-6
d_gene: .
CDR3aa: CASSAIPGANVLTF
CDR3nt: TGTGCCAGCAGTGCTATTCCTGGGGCCAACGTCCTGACTTTC

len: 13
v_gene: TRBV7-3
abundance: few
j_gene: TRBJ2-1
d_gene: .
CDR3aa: CASNSMIGTEQFF
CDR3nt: TGTGCCAGCAACTCCATGATTGGAACCGAGCAGTTCTTC

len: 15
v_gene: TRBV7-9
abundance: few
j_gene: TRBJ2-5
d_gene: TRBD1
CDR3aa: CASSSSTGRSETQYF
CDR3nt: TGTGCCAGCAGCTCCTCGACAGGGAGATCGGAGACCCAGTACTTC